The T cell receptor beta chain described here comes from a study of blood T cells in healthy people across ages. Study observations and caveats: It was held that diversity estimates obtained from one million T cells represented underestimates.

There were healthy Caucasian individuals from Russia, aged roughly 6 to 100, serving as donors. Per sample, extraction of total RNA gave at least 5.5 micrograms in every case. A second PCR of 7 to 11 cycles used a sample-barcoded 5' primer and a J-beta primer mix. The authors tagged each cDNA molecule using a template-switch adaptor with 12 random nucleotides. Each CDR3 protein gets one entry after TCRdb re-called the 5' RACE reads with MiXCR. The repertoire holds approximately 1,700,000 distinct CDR3 sequences, with about two fifths as singletons. The CDR3 runs to 13 residues. Trimming left V 1 base short and J 6 bases short, with 6 bases between. Germline CDR1 LNHNV, CDR2 YYDKDF (reference sequence). Of note for this clonotype: No antigen is known for it.

The TCR originated in a human donor in good health. The sequenced sample was blood. The chain joins TRBV15 to TRBJ2-2; D gene uncertain. CDR3 in amino acids: CATSRGLAGELFF. The CDR3 DNA is TGTGCCACCAGCAGAGGTTTGGCCGGGGAGCTGTTTTTT.